This T cell receptor (beta chain) emerged from a study of shared clonotypes between healthy human individuals. Study-level background: CD4 naive and CD4 memory each took three plates per donor, while CD8 naive took two and CD8 memory one.

The protocol was immunoSEQ multiplex PCR, while the TCRdb copy is restricted to in-frame clones and leaves out a portion. There are under 1,100,000 clones in the sample; 70% to 80% occur only once, and roughly 0.57% lies in the top ten. There are 14 residues in the CDR3. V was shortened by 3 bases and J by 4 bases, with 10 bases between the two germline ends. Germline V gene data show CDR1 as LNHDA and CDR2 as SQIVND (reference sequence). The V and J genes are TRBV19 and TRBJ1-5; a weak D match, TRBD1 (5 bases). The sequence was collected from a man younger than 30 in good health. Some clones in this sample may be carry-over from other donors' samples. The sequenced sample consisted of memory CD4+ T cells from PBMCs. Noted subset: CD45RA-negative fraction. The DNA for the CDR3 is TGTGCCAGTAGTATGGGGCGGTTGAATCAGCCCCAGCATTTT. This translates into CASSMGRLNQPQHF.